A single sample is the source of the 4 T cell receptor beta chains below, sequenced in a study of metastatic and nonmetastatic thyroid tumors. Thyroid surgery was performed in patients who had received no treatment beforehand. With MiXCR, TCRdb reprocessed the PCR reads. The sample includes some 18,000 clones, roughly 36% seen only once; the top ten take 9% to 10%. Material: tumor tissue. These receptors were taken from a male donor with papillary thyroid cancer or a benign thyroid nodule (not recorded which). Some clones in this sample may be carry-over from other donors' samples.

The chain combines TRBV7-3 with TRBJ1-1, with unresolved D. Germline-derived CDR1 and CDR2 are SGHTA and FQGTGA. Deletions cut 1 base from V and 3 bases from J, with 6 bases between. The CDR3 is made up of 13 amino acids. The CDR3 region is CASSLSGYTEAFF. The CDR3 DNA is TGTGCCAGCAGCTTAAGCGGGTACACTGAAGCTTTCTTT.

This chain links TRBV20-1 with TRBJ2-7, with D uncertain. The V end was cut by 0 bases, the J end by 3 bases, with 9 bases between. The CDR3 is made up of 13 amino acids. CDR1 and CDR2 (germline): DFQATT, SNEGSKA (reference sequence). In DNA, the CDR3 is TGCAGTGCTAGAGATTGGTATCACTACGAGCAGTACTTC. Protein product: CSARDWYHYEQYF.

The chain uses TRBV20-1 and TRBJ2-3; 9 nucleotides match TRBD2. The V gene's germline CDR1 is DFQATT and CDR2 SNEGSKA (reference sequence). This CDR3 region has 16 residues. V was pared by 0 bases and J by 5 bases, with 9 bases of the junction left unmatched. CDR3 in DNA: TGCAGTGCTAGAGATCCCTTAGCGGGGGATCAAGATACGCAGTATTTT. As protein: CSARDPLAGDQDTQYF.

In nucleotides, the CDR3 is TGTGCCAGCAGTGAAGAGGAGACAAGCTATGGCTACACCTTC. Amino acids: CASSEEETSYGYTF. The rearrangement links TRBV6-1 to TRBJ1-2; no clear D. The V end was cut by 1 base, the J end by 4 bases, with 10 bases between. Germline CDR1 and CDR2: MNHNS and SASEGT. The CDR3 runs 14 residues.